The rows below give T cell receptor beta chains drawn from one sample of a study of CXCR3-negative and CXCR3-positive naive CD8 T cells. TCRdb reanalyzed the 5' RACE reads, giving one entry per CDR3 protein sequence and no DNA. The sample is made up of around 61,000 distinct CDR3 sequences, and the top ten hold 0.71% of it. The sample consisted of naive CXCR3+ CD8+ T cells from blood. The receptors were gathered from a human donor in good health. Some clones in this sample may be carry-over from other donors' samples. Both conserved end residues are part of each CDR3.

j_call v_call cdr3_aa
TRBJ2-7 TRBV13 CASSPGQGAYEQYF
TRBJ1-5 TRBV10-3 CAISDSWNQPQHF
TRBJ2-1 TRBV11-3 CASSPLLAGVGNEQFF
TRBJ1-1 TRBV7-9 CATSGGGASEAFF
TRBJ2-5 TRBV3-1 CASSQERGANQETQYF
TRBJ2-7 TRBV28 CASSLSWGTSGGLRSYEQYF
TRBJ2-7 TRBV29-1 CSVAGQGADEQYF
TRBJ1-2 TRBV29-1 CSIRHDSYGYTF
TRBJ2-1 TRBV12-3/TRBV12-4 CASLDGSFYNEQFF
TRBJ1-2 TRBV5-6 CASSGVREPAPSF
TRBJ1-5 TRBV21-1 CACSKEETVTINQPQHF
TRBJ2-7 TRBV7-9 CASSAGGQWYF
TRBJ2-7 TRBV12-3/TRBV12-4 CASSLGAGRGEQYF
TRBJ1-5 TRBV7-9 CASSLWAQPQHF
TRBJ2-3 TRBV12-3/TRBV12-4 CASTPSPTGDTQYF
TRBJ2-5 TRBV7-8 CASSLHRQGAQETQYF
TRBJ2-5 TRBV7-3 CASSSGASGDTQYF
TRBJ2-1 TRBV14 CASSQGPRGVYNEQFF
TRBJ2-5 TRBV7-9 CASSGSAGQETQYF
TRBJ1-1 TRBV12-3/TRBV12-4 CASSRGRGEAFF
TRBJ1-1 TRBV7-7 CASSFDKAAEAFF
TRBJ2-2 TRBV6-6 CASTGTGISSDTGELFF